Below are 7 T cell receptor beta chains sequenced from a single sample in a study of beta chain features in type 1 diabetes. Study observations and caveats: Shorter TCRB CDR3s, moderately but significantly so, were found in Type 1 diabetes patients in all four CD4+ subsets.

These TCRs are of unknown antigen specificity. The isolated RNA, all of it, was reverse transcribed, so expressed TCRB transcripts were what got sequenced. The protocol was immunoSEQ multiplex PCR, while the TCRdb copy is restricted to in-frame clones and leaves out a portion. This table holds hundreds of thousands of clones, 13% found once. The sequenced sample was naive CD4+ T cells from blood. These receptors were taken from a man younger than 30 with type 1 diabetes.

This chain links TRBV29-1 with TRBJ1-1; D gene ambiguous. Between the trimmed V and J ends, which lost 4 bases and 4 bases, there was a span of 13 bases. The CDR3 totals 13 residues. Germline V gene data show CDR1 as SQVTM and CDR2 as ANQGSEA. The CDR3 DNA reads TGCAGCGTTGTGGGCCGTCTAGCCACTGAAGCTTTCTTT. Its protein is CSVVGRLATEAFF. The whole variable domain, filled in from reference TRBV29-1 and TRBJ1-1, reads SAVISQKPSRDICQRGTSLTIQCQVDSQVTMMFWYRQQPGQSLTLIATANQGSEATYESGFVIDKFPISRPNLTFSTLTVSNMSPEDSSIYLCSVVGRLATEAFFGQGTRLTVV.

A single count supports this clone. The V and J genes are TRBV19 and TRBJ2-2; 7 nucleotides agree with TRBD1. This CDR3 has 15 residues. Per germline, CDR1 LNHDA and CDR2 SQIVND (reference sequence). J gave up 1 base and V 5 bases, and 4 bases lay outside the gene matches. CDR3: CASSARTGNTGELFF. CDR3 nucleotides: TGTGCCAGTAGTGCCCGGACAGGGAACACCGGGGAGCTGTTTTTT.

The chain employs TRBV29-1 and TRBJ1-1; D gene ambiguous. Germline loops: CDR1 SQVTM, CDR2 ANQGSEA. The CDR3 consists of 11 residues. The V and J ends lost 7 bases and 2 bases respectively, with 8 bases between them. CDR3 amino acids: CSARENTEAFF. Written as DNA, the CDR3 is TGCAGCGCTAGGGAAAACACTGAAGCTTTCTTT.

A few counts support this clone. CDR3 sequence (DNA): TGCGCCAGCAGCCAAGAGAGGGCAGGGCCTAATGAAAAACTGTTTTTT. It encodes CASSQERAGPNEKLFF. The chain links TRBV4-1 to TRBJ1-4; maybe TRBD1 (5 bases). Per the germline V gene, CDR1 is MGHRA and CDR2 is YSYEKL. The CDR3 sequence is 16 residues long. The V and J ends lost 0 bases and 3 bases respectively, with 11 bases between them.

The chain uses TRBV5-4 and TRBJ1-1, with 9 bases fitting TRBD1. Germline lookup yields CDR1 SGHNT and CDR2 YYREEE (reference sequence). The CDR3 is made up of 14 amino acids. Losses at the gene ends were 6 bases for V and 4 bases for J; bases not matched to a gene: 7. In nucleotides, the CDR3 is TGTGCCAGCAACCCGACAGGGGGTATCACTGAAGCTTTCTTT. Translating gives CASNPTGGITEAFF.

The chain uses TRBV15 and TRBJ2-7; D is unresolved. The CDR3 contains 12 residues. Germline V gene data show CDR1 as LNHNV and CDR2 as YYDKDF (reference sequence). Trimming took 0 bases from V and 12 from J, leaving 12 bases between them. CDR3 sequence reads: CATSRDSSRRYF. The CDR3 DNA reads TGTGCCACCAGCAGAGATTCCTCCCGTCGGTACTTC.

Comment on this clone: The sample carries other DNA sequences with the same CDR3. This chain's CDR3 is CASSPGEGNQPQHF. CDR3 coding DNA: TGTGCCAGCTCACCCGGGGAGGGCAATCAGCCCCAGCATTTT. This sequence joins TRBV18 and TRBJ1-5; D call uncertain. Trimming took off 3 bases at V and 2 bases at J, with 8 bases between the two ends. This CDR3 is built from 14 residues. CDR1 and CDR2 (germline): KGHSH, LQKENI.